This T cell receptor beta chain is from a study of cytomegalovirus exposure and HLA in healthy donors (dated by TCRdb to about 2017). Regarding the research as a whole: An earlier analysis of some 500 of the donors reported about 250 Gb of sequence data and some 120 million unique TCR beta sequences from 150 million to 200 million T cells. Among the roughly 410 genotyped donors, approximately 77% belonged to the genetic ancestry cluster associated with self-reported Caucasian donors. Four to six DR-DQ haplotypes were handled as single units for association and clustering, since linkage in the cohort was strong. The later analysis used no new phenotypic data to find candidate immune exposures, relying instead on TCR beta sequences and their occurrence across donors. Besides the first cohort of under 700 subjects, a separate validation cohort made up of about 120 different subjects was used. The study was designed to test whether signatures of past pathogen exposure could be identified by cataloging public T cell receptors. Typing coverage differed by locus: A, B, C, DRB1 and DQB1 were typed in roughly 620-630 donors, DQA1 in approximately 520, DPA1 in around 610, and DPB1 in 450 to 490. Using immunosequencing, the study profiled T cell repertoires from about 620 subjects and related those repertoires to cytomegalovirus serostatus. Donor age, sex, ethnicity and CMV serostatus were collected together with the repertoire data. In a later analysis, previously published TCR beta repertoires from several hundred donors were re-analyzed and high-resolution HLA genotyping was added so that TCR occurrence patterns could be studied. Every repertoire in the discovery cohort had been generated on one and the same sequencing platform. An early release that covered about 600 HLA-typed donors contained approximately 300 gigabases of sequencing data and 75 million to 100 million unique TCR sequences. Both class I and class II loci were covered by HLA typing, at four-digit resolution. In a later genetic analysis, genome-wide SNP genotypes for about three fifths of the 666 donors were used, and that subset was treated as a discovery cohort. On average, over 200,000 unique TCR beta nucleotide sequences were sequenced per donor among fewer than 500 genotyped donors of the cohort, with 15% to 20% of those sequences being non-productive. The study combined high-throughput TCR immunosequencing, statistical association of individual TCRs with disease status, and machine learning to predict cytomegalovirus infection status. To decide whether each TCR beta V gene segment behaved as functional or pseudogenic, an earlier analysis of approximately 620 of the donors relied on high-throughput TCR beta sequencing. The full study reports these points: Broadly in line with IMGT annotations, most TCR beta V segments showed up in productive rearrangements about 90% or about 30% of the time in an earlier analysis of 450 to 600 of the donors. CMV serostatus was the only immune exposure information available for the cohort. In the study, some 160 TCR beta chains were listed as associated with cytomegalovirus. Cytomegalovirus status was reported to be diagnosed by the classifier with high specificity and sensitivity in both the original and validation cohorts. Because counts were too low, about 17 rarely observed V segments, including chromosome 9 orphons, were excluded from the earlier analysis of about 500 of the donors. In a later analysis, HLA-associated TCR beta chains showed more clonal expansion and lower generation probabilities than non-associated chains that were equally common. A later analysis reported that several top co-occurrence clusters appeared linked to parvovirus B19, influenza, CMV and Epstein-Barr virus. A further reported finding was that TCR beta sequences accurately predicted the HLA-A and HLA-B alleles for most subjects in the first cohort. According to the authors, the approach could potentially be generalized to other disease states and immunological phenotypes. Most CMV-associated TCR beta chains appeared to be HLA-restricted in a later analysis, and the HLA associations seemed to be driven largely by CMV exposure. Presence/absence analyses assumed roughly uniform sequencing depth across donors, an assumption that may not hold. In a later genetic analysis, a missense DCLRE1C variant was associated with V-gene and J-gene trimming of TCR beta chains, and the association was replicated in an independent cohort. A cluster of highly shared sequence variants was judged likely to be a technical artifact of the sequencing pipeline. Linkage disequilibrium might explain the correlated functional status among segregating V segments, but an unknown experimental factor could not be ruled out. Specific HLA alleles were associated with 15,000 to 20,000 TCR beta sequences at a false discovery rate of 0.05 in a later analysis. A few of the identified cytomegalovirus-associated TCR beta chains were confirmed in vitro to be specific for cytomegalovirus antigens. HLA typing was unavailable for some donors at each locus, so association tests used only the typed subset. When HLA alleles, especially DR and DQ, strongly co-occurred, TCR associations were difficult to assign to individual alleles. Some IMGT-functional V segments, including TRBV6-2 and TRBV6-3, could not be distinguished by the 87-base-pair reads and were therefore excluded. According to a later analysis, TCR association rates differed among HLA loci, with DRB1 alleles showing the most associated TCRs and HLA-C alleles showing the fewest. Most TCR sequences were observed very rarely across donors, whereas some public TCRs were present in many individuals. This cohort had only TCR beta chains sequenced, and the lack of alpha or paired-chain data limited which features could be detected. A later genetic analysis reported fewer N-insertions in productive TCRs among donors in an Asian-associated ancestry cluster than the roughly 700-donor mean.

The library was prepared using the immunoSEQ multiplex PCR assay. For the multiplex PCR, a mixture combining 60 forward primers for TCR Vbeta segments and 13 reverse primers for TCR Jbeta segments was used. A multiplex PCR assay on genomic DNA amplified the CDR3 region of rearranged TCR beta genes. The amplified TCR beta libraries were sequenced on the Illumina HiSeq System as 87-base-pair reads. The authors processed their data as follows. Across the roughly 670 repertoires, a later analysis counted tens of millions of unique TCR beta chains, around 10 million of which were shared by at least two donors. Raw reads were error-corrected and collapsed into unique sequences with a nearest-neighbor algorithm that merged closely related sequences to remove PCR and sequencing errors. CDR3 sequences were aligned to IMGT reference sequences to assign V, D and J gene segments. For a sequence to be retained, a match of at least six nucleotides to both a V gene segment and a J gene segment was required. A rearrangement was called productive if the CDR3 had no stop codons and remained in frame with V and J, and every other rearrangement was called non-productive. Following IMGT convention, CDR3 was defined as the stretch from the second conserved V-encoded cysteine to the conserved J-encoded phenylalanine. The earlier analysis of 550 to 650 of the donors excluded any sequence lacking an unambiguous match to a single V gene segment. An earlier analysis of approximately 590 of the donors classified V segments as functional when productive rearrangements were above 56.7% and as segregating when the standard deviation between donors was above 5%. To diagnose cytomegalovirus status from the catalog of TCR beta chain sequences, a statistical classification framework was built. In a later analysis, TCR nucleotide sequences were compared against IMGT/GENE-DB human TR gene sequences so that V and J genes could be assigned. A later analysis assigned CDR3 sequences and most-parsimonious VDJ recombination scenarios with the TCRdist pipeline. In a later analysis, every TCR beta chain was defined by the combination of its CDR3 amino acid sequence and its V-gene family, and reads without a unique V-gene family were dropped. To address suspected cross-contamination and a sequencing artifact, a later analysis removed roughly 640 highly shared, low-generation-probability nucleotide sequences. For each public chain, a later analysis derived a clonal expansion index from normalized ranks of inferred template counts within each repertoire. In a later analysis, generation probabilities were computed using a VDJ recombination model fitted to out-of-frame rearrangements, and the results were checked against IGoR. In a later analysis, TCR-TCR, TCR-HLA and TCR-CMV co-occurrence was scored with hypergeometric tests, and a repertoire-size bias correction was applied to TCR pairs. A later analysis estimated false discovery rates by permuting HLA or CMV assignments 20 times. A later analysis grouped co-occurring TCRs with DBSCAN, adding TCRdist sequence similarity when clustering within HLA-allele-positive subsets. Repertoires with fewer than 30,000 or more than 120,000 public chains were left out of co-occurrence clustering, as were roughly five repertoires with anomalous nucleotide sharing. In its TCRdb copy, this immuneACCESS table keeps in-frame sequences only and misses some clones. Where compared with another copy, unresolved V genes explain less than half of these, and the others have no known cause. The D gene and trimming were derived from the DNA, and the V and J assignments and clone size from that table. Counted in this sample were 130,000 or so clones; around three fifths of them appeared once. The biggest ten clones account for around 1.9% of the sample.

Concerning this clone itself: What antigen it recognizes has not been identified. No qualities accompany the bases; no much larger clone lies one base away.

In total, 630 or so healthy bone marrow donors made up the cohort. All cohort members were sampled while nominally healthy, although unrecorded immune exposures were likely present. The donor was CMV seronegative and was included in the group of 352 seronegative cohort members. Each donor provided a peripheral blood sample, and peripheral blood mononuclear cells were used for TCR beta sequencing. The Qiagen DNeasy Blood Extraction Kit was used to extract genomic DNA from the blood cell samples. The CDR3 numbers 14 residues from cysteine through phenylalanine. Only CDR3 DNA remains: 42 bases, in frame from the first base. Via the germline V gene, CDR1 is SGHRS and CDR2 YFSETQ. V loses 3 bases, J loses 11 bases, and the germline ends lie 15 bases apart.

The V and J segments used are TRBV5-1 and TRBJ1-6, with TRBD1 tentatively as D gene (6 bases match). The sequence derives from a male donor in good health and CMV-seronegative. The sequenced material came from PBMCs. Here is the DNA: TGCGCCAGCAGCTCGAGGGGGACGTTGGCACCCCTCCACTTT. Its translation reads: CASSSRGTLAPLHF.